These T cell receptor beta chains were read from a single sample in a study of cytomegalovirus exposure and HLA in healthy donors. TCRdb keeps only in-frame clones here, not all; method: immunoSEQ multiplex PCR. Of 150,000 to 200,000 clones listed, 80% to 90% are singletons. Material for sequencing was PBMCs. Receptors were obtained from a woman in her twenties or thirties in good health and CMV-seronegative. Both conserved end residues are part of each CDR3. A D gene is named only where the DNA matches it firmly. Not every row has a clone size; where given, it reads once, few, many or a size class.

TRBJ2-5,TRBD2,NA,TRBV27,16,TGTGCCAGCAGTTTAAGGCTAGCGGGGAAGGAAGAGACCCAGTACTTC,CASSLRLAGKEETQYF
TRBJ1-5,NA,NA,TRBV27,16,TGTGCCAGCATTTGTCAGGCCCTATATAGCAATCAGCCCCAGCATTTT,CASICQALYSNQPQHF
TRBJ1-4,TRBD1,NA,TRBV18,15,TGTGCCAGCTCACCCGATACAGGGGGAGGCGAAAAACTGTTTTTT,CASSPDTGGGEKLFF
TRBJ2-4,NA,NA,TRBV12-5,13,TGTGCTAGTGGTTTGTCGGGGCTTGAGGTTCAGTACTTC,CASGLSGLEVQYF
TRBJ2-7,TRBD2,NA,TRBV27,13,TGTGCCAGCAGCCTCGGGACTAACTACGAGCAGTACTTC,CASSLGTNYEQYF
TRBJ2-7,NA,NA,TRBV6-5,14,TGTGCCAGCAGAGACACCCAGGGGACCTACGAGCAGTACTTC,CASRDTQGTYEQYF
TRBJ2-6,TRBD1,once,TRBV28,16,TGTGCCAGCAGACAGGGGGGTAGCTCTGGGGCCAACGTCCTGACTTTC,CASRQGGSSGANVLTF
TRBJ2-7,NA,NA,TRBV7-2,14,TGTGCCAGCAGCCCAGAAGGGCTTCCCCTCGAGCAGTACTTC,CASSPEGLPLEQYF
TRBJ1-3,TRBD1,NA,TRBV7-2,14,TGTGCCAGCAGCTCCGGGGACAGGGCAAACACCATATATTTT,CASSSGDRANTIYF
TRBJ2-1,TRBD2,NA,TRBV29-1,17,TGCAGCGTCACTTTAGCGGGAGGGCCCCCTTCCTACAATGAGCAGTTCTTC,CSVTLAGGPPSYNEQFF
TRBJ2-1,NA,NA,TRBV5-1,17,TGCGCCAGCAGCTCTACGGACAGTCGACTAGTCGACAATGAGCAGTTCTTC,CASSSTDSRLVDNEQFF
TRBJ2-3,NA,NA,TRBV2,16,TGTGCCAGCAGTGAACAGTTGGGGCCGAGCACAGATACGCAGTATTTT,CASSEQLGPSTDTQYF
TRBJ1-3,NA,NA,TRBV7-8,12,TGTGCCAGCAGCTTAGAGGGAAACACCATATATTTT,CASSLEGNTIYF
TRBJ1-1,NA,NA,TRBV11-2,13,TGTGCCAGCAGCTTACAGGGTGACACTGAAGCTTTCTTT,CASSLQGDTEAFF
TRBJ2-3,NA,NA,TRBV5-1,15,TGCGCCAGCAGCTCCTCCGCGCCTTACACAGATACGCAGTATTTT,CASSSSAPYTDTQYF
TRBJ1-2,NA,NA,TRBV29-1,12,TGCAGCGCACAACAGGGCCCGGCCGGCTACACCTTC,CSAQQGPAGYTF
TRBJ1-2,NA,NA,TRBV7-9,14,TGTGCCAGCAGCCCCCCAGGATTCTTCTATGGCTACACCTTC,CASSPPGFFYGYTF
TRBJ2-3,TRBD1,NA,TRBV5-1,18,TGCGCCAGCAGCTTGGAACAGGGGCTCGTTTCTAGCACAGATACGCAGTATTTT,CASSLEQGLVSSTDTQYF
TRBJ2-5,NA,once,TRBV7-2,13,TGTGCCAGCAGCTTAGGACAGCTAAAGACCCAGTACTTC,CASSLGQLKTQYF
TRBJ1-1,NA,NA,TRBV7-2,13,TGTGCCAGCAGCTTAATCCGTAACACTGAAGCTTTCTTT,CASSLIRNTEAFF
TRBJ2-3,NA,once,TRBV28,14,TGTGCCAGCAGCCTCCAAGGAAGCACAGATACGCAGTATTTT,CASSLQGSTDTQYF
TRBJ2-1,NA,few,TRBV2,14,TGTGCCAGCAGTAAGCGGACAGAAGACAATGAGCAGTTCTTC,CASSKRTEDNEQFF
TRBJ2-3,NA,NA,TRBV5-1,14,TGCGCCAGCAGCTTGGGCGCGGGCCGAGATACGCAGTATTTT,CASSLGAGRDTQYF
TRBJ2-7,NA,NA,TRBV28,14,TGTGCCAGCAACGGCGTCACGAGCTCCTACGAGCAGTACTTC,CASNGVTSSYEQYF
TRBJ1-1,TRBD1,NA,TRBV6-1,13,TGTGCCTGCTACAGGGGTTTGAACACTGAAGCTTTCTTT,CACYRGLNTEAFF
TRBJ1-1,TRBD1,NA,TRBV11-2,16,TGTGCCAGCAGCTCGCGTCCGGGACAGGGGAACACTGAAGCTTTCTTT,CASSSRPGQGNTEAFF
TRBJ1-6,NA,NA,TRBV4-1,14,TGCGCCAGCAGCCAAGGACAGGCTAATTCACCCCTCCACTTT,CASSQGQANSPLHF
TRBJ1-6,NA,NA,TRBV4-3,15,TGCGCCAGCAGCCAAACGGGCAGGTTTAATTCACCCCTCCACTTT,CASSQTGRFNSPLHF
TRBJ1-1,TRBD1,NA,TRBV30,14,TGTGCCTGGAACCGGGACAGGGAGAACACTGAAGCTTTCTTT,CAWNRDRENTEAFF
TRBJ1-5,TRBD1,NA,TRBV28,16,TGTGCCAGCAGTATCATGGACAGGCCCCAAGGGCAGCCCCAGCATTTT,CASSIMDRPQGQPQHF
TRBJ2-1,TRBD2,NA,TRBV28,16,TGTGCCAGCACCATCGCTCGACTAGCGGGTTACAATGAGCAGTTCTTC,CASTIARLAGYNEQFF
TRBJ2-7,TRBD1,few,TRBV6-5,14,TGTGCCAGCAGGAGGGACAGATCAATCTACGAGCAGTACTTC,CASRRDRSIYEQYF
TRBJ2-1,NA,NA,TRBV29-1,15,TGCAGCGTTGAAGATCCAGGGAGGTCCTACAATGAGCAGTTCTTC,CSVEDPGRSYNEQFF
TRBJ2-5,TRBD1,NA,TRBV5-1,15,TGCGCCAGCAGCTGGTCCAGGGGGCTAAGAGAGACCCAGTACTTC,CASSWSRGLRETQYF
TRBJ2-1,NA,NA,TRBV27,12,TGTGCCAGCGGGCCCCCCGTCAATGAGCAGTTCTTC,CASGPPVNEQFF
TRBJ2-1,TRBD1,NA,TRBV27,14,TGTGCCAGCAGTCTCTCGGCAGGGGGAAATGAGCAGTTCTTC,CASSLSAGGNEQFF
TRBJ2-7,TRBD2,NA,TRBV28,15,TGTGCCAGCAGTCCTGGCGGCGGGAGGGTTTACGAGCAGTACTTC,CASSPGGGRVYEQYF
TRBJ2-2,NA,NA,TRBV10-3,15,TGTGCCATCAGTGAGTCCATGGACACCACCGGGGAGCTGTTTTTT,CAISESMDTTGELFF
TRBJ1-5,NA,NA,TRBV28,12,TGTGCCAGCCGCGCGGACGTCACGCCCCAGCATTTT,CASRADVTPQHF
TRBJ2-5,TRBD2,NA,TRBV11-1,15,TGTGCCAGCAGCTTCGACGGGAGGGCCGAGGAGACCCAGTACTTC,CASSFDGRAEETQYF
TRBJ1-5,NA,few,TRBV7-9,13,TGTGCCAGCAGCTCGGGCTTATGGGGCGGCAAGCATTTT,CASSSGLWGGKHF
TRBJ1-5,NA,NA,TRBV19,11,TGTGCCAGTGGGACGGGTCAGCCCCAGCATTTT,CASGTGQPQHF
TRBJ2-7,NA,NA,TRBV7-2,19,TGTGCCAGCAGCTTAGGGGGGGGCAGAGGGAACAGGATTGCCTACGAGCAGTACTTC,CASSLGGGRGNRIAYEQYF
TRBJ1-4,NA,NA,TRBV6-1,15,TGTGCCAGCAGTGTCACCGGGACAAGTAATGAAAAACTGTTTTTT,CASSVTGTSNEKLFF
TRBJ1-2,NA,NA,TRBV27,13,TGTGCCAGCAGTTCGTCCCCTAACTATGGCTACACCTTC,CASSSSPNYGYTF
TRBJ2-3,TRBD1,NA,TRBV7-6,17,TGTGCCAGCAGCTACCGGGACAGGGGGCCGAGCACAGATACGCAGTATTTT,CASSYRDRGPSTDTQYF
TRBJ2-3,NA,NA,TRBV7-2,17,TGTGCCAGCAGCTTATATTTGGGGGCAGAAATAACAGATACGCAGTATTTT,CASSLYLGAEITDTQYF
TRBJ2-1,NA,NA,TRBV7-2,16,TGTGCCAGCAGCGACGGACGACTAGGGTCCTACAATGAGCAGTTCTTC,CASSDGRLGSYNEQFF
TRBJ1-2,TRBD1,NA,TRBV9,15,TGTGCCAGCAGCCTCAACCGGGACAGACTCTATGGCTACACCTTC,CASSLNRDRLYGYTF
TRBJ1-3,NA,NA,TRBV11-2,16,TGTGCCAGCAGCCCACGCCGACCCAACTCTGGAAACACCATATATTTT,CASSPRRPNSGNTIYF